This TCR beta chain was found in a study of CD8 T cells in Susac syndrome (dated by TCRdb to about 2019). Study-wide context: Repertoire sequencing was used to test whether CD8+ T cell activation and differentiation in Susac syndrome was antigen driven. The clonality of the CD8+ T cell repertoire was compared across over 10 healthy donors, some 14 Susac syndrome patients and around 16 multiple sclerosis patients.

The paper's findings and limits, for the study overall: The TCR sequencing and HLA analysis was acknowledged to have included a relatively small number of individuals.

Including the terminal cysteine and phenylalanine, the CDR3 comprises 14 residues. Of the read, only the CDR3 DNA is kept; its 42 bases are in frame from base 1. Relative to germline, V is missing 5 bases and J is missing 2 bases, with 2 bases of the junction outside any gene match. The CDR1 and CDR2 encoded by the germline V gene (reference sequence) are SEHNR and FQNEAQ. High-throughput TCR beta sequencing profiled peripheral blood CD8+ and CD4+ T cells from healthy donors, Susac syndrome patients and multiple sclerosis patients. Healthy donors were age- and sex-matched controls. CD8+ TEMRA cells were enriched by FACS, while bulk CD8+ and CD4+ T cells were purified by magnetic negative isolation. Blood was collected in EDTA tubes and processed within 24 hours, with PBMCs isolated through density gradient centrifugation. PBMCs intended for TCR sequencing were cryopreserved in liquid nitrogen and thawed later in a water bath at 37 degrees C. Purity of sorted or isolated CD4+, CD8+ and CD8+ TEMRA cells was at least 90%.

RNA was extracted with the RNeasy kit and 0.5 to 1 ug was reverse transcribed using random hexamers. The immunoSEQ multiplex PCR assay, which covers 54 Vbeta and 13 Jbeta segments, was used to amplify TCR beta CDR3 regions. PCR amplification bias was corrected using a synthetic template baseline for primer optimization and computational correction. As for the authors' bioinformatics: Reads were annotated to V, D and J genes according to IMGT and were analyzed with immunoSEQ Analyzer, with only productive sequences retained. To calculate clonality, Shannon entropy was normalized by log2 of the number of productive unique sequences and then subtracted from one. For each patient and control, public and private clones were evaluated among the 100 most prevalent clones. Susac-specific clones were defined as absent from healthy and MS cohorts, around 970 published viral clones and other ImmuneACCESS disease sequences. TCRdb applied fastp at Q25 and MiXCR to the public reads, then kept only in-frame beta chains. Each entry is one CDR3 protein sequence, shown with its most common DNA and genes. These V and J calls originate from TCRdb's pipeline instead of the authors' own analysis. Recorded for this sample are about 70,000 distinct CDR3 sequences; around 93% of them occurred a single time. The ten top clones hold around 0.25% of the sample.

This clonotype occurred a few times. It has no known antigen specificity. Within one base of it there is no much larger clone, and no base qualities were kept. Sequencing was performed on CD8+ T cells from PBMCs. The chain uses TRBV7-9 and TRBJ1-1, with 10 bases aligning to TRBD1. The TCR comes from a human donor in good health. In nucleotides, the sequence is TGTGCCAGCAGCGTGACAGGGGGCAACACTGAAGCTTTCTTT. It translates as CASSVTGGNTEAFF.